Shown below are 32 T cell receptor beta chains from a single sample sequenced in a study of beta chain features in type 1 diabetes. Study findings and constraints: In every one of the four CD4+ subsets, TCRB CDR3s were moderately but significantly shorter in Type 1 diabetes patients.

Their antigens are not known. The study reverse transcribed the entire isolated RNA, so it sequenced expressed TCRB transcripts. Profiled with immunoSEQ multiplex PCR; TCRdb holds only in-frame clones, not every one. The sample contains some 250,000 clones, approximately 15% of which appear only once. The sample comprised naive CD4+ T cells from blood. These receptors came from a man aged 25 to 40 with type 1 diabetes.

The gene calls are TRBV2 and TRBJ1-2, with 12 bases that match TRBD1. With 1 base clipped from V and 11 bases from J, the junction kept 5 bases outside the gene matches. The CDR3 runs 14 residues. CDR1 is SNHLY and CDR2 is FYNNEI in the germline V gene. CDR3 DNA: TGTGCCAGCAGTGAAGTCGGGGACAGGGGGCGTTACACCTTC. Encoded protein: CASSEVGDRGRYTF.

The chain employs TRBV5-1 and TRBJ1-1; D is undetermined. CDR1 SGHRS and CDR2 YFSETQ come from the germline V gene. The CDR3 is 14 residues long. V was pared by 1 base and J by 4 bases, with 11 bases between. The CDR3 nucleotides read TGCGCCAGCAGCTTGTCTGGGTCGGGCACTGAAGCTTTCTTT. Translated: CASSLSGSGTEAFF.

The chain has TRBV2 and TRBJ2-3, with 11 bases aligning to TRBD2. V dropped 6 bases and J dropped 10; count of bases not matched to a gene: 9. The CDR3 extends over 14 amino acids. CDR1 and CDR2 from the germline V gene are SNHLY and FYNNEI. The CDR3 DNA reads TGTGCCAGCAGGACAACCATAGCGGGGGGGCCGCAGTATTTT. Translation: CASRTTIAGGPQYF. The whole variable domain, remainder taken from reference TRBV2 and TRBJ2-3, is EPEVTQTPSHQVTQMGQEVILRCVPISNHLYFYWYRQILGQKVEFLVSFYNNEISEKSEIFDDQFSVERPDGSNFTLKIRSTKLEDSAMYFCASRTTIAGGPQYFGPGTRLTVL.

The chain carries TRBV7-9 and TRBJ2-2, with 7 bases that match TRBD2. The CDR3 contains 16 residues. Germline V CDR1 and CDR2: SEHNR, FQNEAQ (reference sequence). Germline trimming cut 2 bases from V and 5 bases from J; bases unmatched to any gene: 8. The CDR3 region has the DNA TGTGCCAGCAGCTTAATGCGCGGGAGACAGACCGGGGAGCTGTTTTTT. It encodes CASSLMRGRQTGELFF. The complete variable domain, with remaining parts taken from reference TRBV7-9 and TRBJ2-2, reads DTGVSQNPRHKITKRGQNVTFRCDPISEHNRLYWYRQTLGQGPEFLTYFQNEAQLEKSRLLSDRFSAERPKGSFSTLEIQRTEQGDSAMYLCASSLMRGRQTGELFFGEGSRLTVL.

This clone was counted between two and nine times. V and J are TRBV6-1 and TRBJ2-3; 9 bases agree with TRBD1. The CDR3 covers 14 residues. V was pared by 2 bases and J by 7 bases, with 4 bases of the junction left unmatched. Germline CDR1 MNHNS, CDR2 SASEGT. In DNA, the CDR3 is TGTGCCAGCAGTGAACCGACAGGGGGAAATACGCAGTATTTT. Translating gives CASSEPTGGNTQYF.

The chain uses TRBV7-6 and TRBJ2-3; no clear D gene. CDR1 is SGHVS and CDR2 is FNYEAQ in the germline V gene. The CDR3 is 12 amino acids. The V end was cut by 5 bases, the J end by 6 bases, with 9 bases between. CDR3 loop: CASSPLRDTQYF. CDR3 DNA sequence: TGTGCCAGCAGCCCACTTCGTGATACGCAGTATTTT.

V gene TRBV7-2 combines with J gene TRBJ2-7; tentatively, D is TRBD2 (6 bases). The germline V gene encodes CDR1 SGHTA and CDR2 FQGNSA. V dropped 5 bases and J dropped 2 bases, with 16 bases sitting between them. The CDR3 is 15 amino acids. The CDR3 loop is CASSPLAGRAYEQYF. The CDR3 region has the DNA TGTGCCAGCAGCCCGCTTGCGGGGCGGGCCTACGAGCAGTACTTC.

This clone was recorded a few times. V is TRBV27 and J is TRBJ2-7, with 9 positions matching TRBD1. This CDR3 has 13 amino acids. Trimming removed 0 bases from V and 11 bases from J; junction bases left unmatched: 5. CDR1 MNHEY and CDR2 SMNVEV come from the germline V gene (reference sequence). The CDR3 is CASSLSGGQGEYF. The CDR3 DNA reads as TGTGCCAGCAGTTTATCGGGGGGACAGGGAGAGTACTTC.

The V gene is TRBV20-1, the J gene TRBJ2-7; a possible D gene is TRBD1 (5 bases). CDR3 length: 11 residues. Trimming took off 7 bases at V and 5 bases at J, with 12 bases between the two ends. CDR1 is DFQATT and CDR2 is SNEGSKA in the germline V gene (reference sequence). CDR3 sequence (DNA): TGCAGTGTGTTAGGCAGGGACGAGCAGTACTTC. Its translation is CSVLGRDEQYF.

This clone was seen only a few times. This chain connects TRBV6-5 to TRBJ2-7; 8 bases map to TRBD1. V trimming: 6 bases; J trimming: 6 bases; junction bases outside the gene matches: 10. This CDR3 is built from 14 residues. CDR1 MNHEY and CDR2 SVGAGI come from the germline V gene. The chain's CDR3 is CASRPNTQGGEQYF. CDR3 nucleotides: TGTGCCAGCAGGCCAAATACACAGGGGGGCGAGCAGTACTTC.

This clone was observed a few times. This CDR3 is CASSLGGINYEQYF. CDR3 sequence (DNA): TGTGCCAGCAGCCTCGGAGGCATCAACTACGAGCAGTACTTC. The chain links TRBV6-6 to TRBJ2-7, with D possibly being TRBD2 (5 bases). V was trimmed by 6 bases and J by 3 bases, leaving 15 bases between them. In germline, CDR1 is MNHNY, CDR2 SVGAGI (reference sequence). This CDR3 has 14 amino acids.

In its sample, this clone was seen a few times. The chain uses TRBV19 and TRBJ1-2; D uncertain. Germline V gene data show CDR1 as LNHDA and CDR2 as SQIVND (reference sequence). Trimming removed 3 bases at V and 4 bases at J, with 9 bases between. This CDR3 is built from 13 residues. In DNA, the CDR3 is TGTGCCAGTAGTATCGCGGGGTCCTATGGCTACACCTTC. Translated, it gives CASSIAGSYGYTF.

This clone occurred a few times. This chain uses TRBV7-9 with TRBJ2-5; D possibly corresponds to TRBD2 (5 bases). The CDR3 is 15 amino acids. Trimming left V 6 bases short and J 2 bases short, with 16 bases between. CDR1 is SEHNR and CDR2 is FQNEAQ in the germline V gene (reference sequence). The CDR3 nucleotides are TGTGCCAGCAGACCCTCGAGGACGGGGCAAGAGACCCAGTACTTC. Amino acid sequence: CASRPSRTGQETQYF.

The CDR3 loop is CASSLRGQGQTNEQFF. CDR3 bases: TGTGCCAGCAGCTTACGTGGGCAGGGGCAGACCAATGAGCAGTTCTTC. The rearrangement links TRBV7-9 to TRBJ2-1; perhaps TRBD1 as D (6 bases). Deletions cut 2 bases from V and 6 bases from J, with 17 bases between. The CDR3 contains 16 residues. The germline V gene has CDR1 SEHNR and CDR2 FQNEAQ (reference sequence).

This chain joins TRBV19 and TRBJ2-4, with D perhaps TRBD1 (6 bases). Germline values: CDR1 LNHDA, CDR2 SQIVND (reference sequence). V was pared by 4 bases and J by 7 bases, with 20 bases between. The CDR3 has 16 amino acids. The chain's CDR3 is CASSRPAGVVGNIQYF. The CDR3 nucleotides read TGTGCCAGTAGTAGGCCGGCAGGGGTCGTGGGGAACATTCAGTACTTC. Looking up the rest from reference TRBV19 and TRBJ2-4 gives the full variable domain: DGGITQSPKYLFRKEGQNVTLSCEQNLNHDAMYWYRQDPGQGLRLIYYSQIVNDFQKGDIAEGYSVSREKKESFPLTVTSAQKNPTAFYLCASSRPAGVVGNIQYFGAGTRLSVL.

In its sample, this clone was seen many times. CDR3 amino acids: CAASPQRFGETQYF. The DNA of the CDR3 is TGCGCCGCCTCACCTCAGAGGTTCGGGGAGACCCAGTACTTC. This sequence joins TRBV23-1 and TRBJ2-5, with no clear D. TRBV23-1 is marked as an open reading frame, function uncertain. V was trimmed by 11 bases and J by 5 bases, leaving 21 bases between them. The CDR3 covers 14 residues.

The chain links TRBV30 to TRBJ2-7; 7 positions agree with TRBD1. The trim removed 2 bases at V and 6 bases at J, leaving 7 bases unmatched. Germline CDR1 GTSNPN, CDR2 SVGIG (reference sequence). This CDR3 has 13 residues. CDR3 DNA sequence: TGTGCCTGGAGTACTACAGGGGTTCTCGAGCAGTACTTC. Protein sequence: CAWSTTGVLEQYF.

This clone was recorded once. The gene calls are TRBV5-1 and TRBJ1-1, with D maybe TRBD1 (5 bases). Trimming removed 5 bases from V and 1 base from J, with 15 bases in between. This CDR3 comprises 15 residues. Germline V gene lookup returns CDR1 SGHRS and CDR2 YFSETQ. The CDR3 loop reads CASREDGQENTEAFF. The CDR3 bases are TGCGCCAGCAGGGAAGACGGACAAGAGAACACTGAAGCTTTCTTT.

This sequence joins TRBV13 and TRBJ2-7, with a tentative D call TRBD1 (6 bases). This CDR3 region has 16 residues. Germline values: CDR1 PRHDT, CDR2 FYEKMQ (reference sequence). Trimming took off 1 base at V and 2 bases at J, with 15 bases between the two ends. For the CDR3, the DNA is TGTGCCAGCAGCTTAGAGGGGAGCAGGGGCCCCTACGAGCAGTACTTC. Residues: CASSLEGSRGPYEQYF.

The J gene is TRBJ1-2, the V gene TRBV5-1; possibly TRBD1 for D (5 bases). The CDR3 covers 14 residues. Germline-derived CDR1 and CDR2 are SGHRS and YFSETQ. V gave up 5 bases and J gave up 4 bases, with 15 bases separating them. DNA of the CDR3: TGCGCCAGCAGTCCAGGAGGGGCTGGCTATGGCTACACCTTC. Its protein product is CASSPGGAGYGYTF.

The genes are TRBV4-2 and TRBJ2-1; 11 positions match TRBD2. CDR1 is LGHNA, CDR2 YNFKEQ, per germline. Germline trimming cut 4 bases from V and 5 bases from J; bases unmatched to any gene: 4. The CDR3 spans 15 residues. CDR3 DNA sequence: TGTGCCAGCAGCCCGGGACTAGCGGCCGACAATGAGCAGTTCTTC. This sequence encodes CASSPGLAADNEQFF.

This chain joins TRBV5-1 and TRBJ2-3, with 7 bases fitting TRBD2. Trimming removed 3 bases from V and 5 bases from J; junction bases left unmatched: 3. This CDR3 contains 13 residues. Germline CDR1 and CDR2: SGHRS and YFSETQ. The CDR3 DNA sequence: TGCGCCAGCAGCTGGGCGGGGGAAGATACGCAGTATTTT. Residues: CASSWAGEDTQYF.

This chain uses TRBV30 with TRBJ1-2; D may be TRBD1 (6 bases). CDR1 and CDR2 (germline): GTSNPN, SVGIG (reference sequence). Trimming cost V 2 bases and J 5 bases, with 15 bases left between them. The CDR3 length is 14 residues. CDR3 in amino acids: CAWSQRGAGYGYTF. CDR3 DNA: TGTGCCTGGAGTCAACGGGGGGCGGGGTATGGCTACACCTTC.

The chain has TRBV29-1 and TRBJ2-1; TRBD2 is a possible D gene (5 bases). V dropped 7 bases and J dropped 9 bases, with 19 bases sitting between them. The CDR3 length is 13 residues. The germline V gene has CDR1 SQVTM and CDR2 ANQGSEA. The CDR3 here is CSADGLRTSEQFF. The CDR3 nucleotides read TGCAGCGCCGACGGACTCCGCACCAGTGAGCAGTTCTTC.

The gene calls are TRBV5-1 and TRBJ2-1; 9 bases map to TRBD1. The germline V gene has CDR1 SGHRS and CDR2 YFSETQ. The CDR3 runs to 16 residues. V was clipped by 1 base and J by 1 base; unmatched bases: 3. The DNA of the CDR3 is TGCGCCAGCAGCTTGCCCGGGACAGGGTCCTACAATGAGCAGTTCTTC. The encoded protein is CASSLPGTGSYNEQFF.

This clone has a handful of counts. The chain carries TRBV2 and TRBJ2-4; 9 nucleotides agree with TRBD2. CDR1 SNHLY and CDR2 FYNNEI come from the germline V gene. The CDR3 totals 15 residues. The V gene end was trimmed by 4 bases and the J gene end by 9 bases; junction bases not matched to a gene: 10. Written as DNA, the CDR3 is TGTGCCAGCAGTGCCCGGACTAGCGCCCCGGGCATTCAGTACTTC. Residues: CASSARTSAPGIQYF.

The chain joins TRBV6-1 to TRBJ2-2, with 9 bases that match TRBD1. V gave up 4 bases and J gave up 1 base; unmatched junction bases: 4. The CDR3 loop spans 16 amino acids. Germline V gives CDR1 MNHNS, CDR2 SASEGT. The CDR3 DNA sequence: TGTGCCAGCAGTGTAACGACAGGGGGGAACACCGGGGAGCTGTTTTTT. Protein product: CASSVTTGGNTGELFF.

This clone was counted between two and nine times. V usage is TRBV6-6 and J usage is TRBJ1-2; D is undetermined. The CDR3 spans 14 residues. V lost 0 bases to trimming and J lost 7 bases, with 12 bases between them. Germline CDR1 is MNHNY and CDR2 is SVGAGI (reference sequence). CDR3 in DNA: TGTGCCAGCAGTTACTCCCAGTCCGGGTTTGGCTACACCTTC. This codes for CASSYSQSGFGYTF.

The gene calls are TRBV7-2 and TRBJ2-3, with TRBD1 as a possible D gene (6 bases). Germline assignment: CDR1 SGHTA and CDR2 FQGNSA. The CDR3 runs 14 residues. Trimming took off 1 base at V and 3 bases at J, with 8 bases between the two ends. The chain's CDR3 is CASSLDRATDTQYF. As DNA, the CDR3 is TGTGCCAGCAGCTTAGACAGGGCTACAGATACGCAGTATTTT.

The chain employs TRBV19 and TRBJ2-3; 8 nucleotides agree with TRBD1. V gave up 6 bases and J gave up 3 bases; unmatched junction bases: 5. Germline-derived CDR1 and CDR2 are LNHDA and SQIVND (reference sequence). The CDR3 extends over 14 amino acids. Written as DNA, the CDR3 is TGTGCCAGTAGCTTGACAGGGGCGACAGATACGCAGTATTTT. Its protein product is CASSLTGATDTQYF.

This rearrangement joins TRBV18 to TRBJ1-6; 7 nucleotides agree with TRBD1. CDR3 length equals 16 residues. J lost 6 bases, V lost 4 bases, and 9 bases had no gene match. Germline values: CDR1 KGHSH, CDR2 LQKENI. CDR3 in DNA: TGTGCCAGCTCACTTCCCGGGACAGCCGGTAATTCACCCCTCCACTTT. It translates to CASSLPGTAGNSPLHF. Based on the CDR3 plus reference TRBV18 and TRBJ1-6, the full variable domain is NAGVMQNPRHLVRRRGQEARLRCSPMKGHSHVYWYRQLPEEGLKFMVYLQKENIIDESGMPKERFSAEFPKEGPSILRIQQVVRGDSAAYFCASSLPGTAGNSPLHFGNGTRLTVT.

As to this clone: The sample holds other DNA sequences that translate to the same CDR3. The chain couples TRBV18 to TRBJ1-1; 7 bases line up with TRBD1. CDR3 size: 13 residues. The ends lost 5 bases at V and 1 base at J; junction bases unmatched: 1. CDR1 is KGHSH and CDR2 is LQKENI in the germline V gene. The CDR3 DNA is TGTGCCAGCTCAGGGGACAGGAACACTGAAGCTTTCTTT. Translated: CASSGDRNTEAFF. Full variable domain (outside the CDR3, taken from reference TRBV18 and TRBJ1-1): NAGVMQNPRHLVRRRGQEARLRCSPMKGHSHVYWYRQLPEEGLKFMVYLQKENIIDESGMPKERFSAEFPKEGPSILRIQQVVRGDSAAYFCASSGDRNTEAFFGQGTRLTVV.